The 4 T cell receptor beta chains listed next were all sequenced from one sample in a study of blood T cell repertoires in COVID-19. Assay used: immunoSEQ multiplex PCR; TCRdb lists only in-frame clones, some missing. The sample records hundreds of thousands of clones, 85% to 90% being singletons. What was sequenced was PBMCs or T cells enriched from blood (not recorded which). These receptors were obtained from a woman between 50 and 59 years old who had been exposed to COVID-19.

The chain links TRBV6-5 to TRBJ1-2, with D perhaps matching TRBD1 (6 bases). Germline values: CDR1 MNHEY, CDR2 SVGAGI. This CDR3 has 14 residues. V was shortened by 8 bases and J by 4 bases, with 17 bases between the two germline ends. The CDR3 bases are TGTGCCAGCTGCCCCCCAGGGGCTGGCTATGGCTACACCTTC. It yields the protein CASCPPGAGYGYTF.

The J gene is TRBJ2-3, the V gene TRBV13; 9 nucleotides line up with TRBD2. With V trimmed by 5 bases and J by 8 bases, 8 bases remained unmatched. This CDR3 region has 14 residues. CDR1 and CDR2 (germline): PRHDT, FYEKMQ (reference sequence). The chain's CDR3 is CASSRGRGGVTQYF. The DNA of the CDR3 is TGTGCCAGCAGCCGAGGGCGGGGGGGTGTTACGCAGTATTTT.

The chain joins TRBV7-9 to TRBJ1-3; TRBD1 matches at 8 bases. This CDR3 has 16 residues. The germline CDR1 and CDR2 sequences are SEHNR and FQNEAQ (reference sequence). V was pared by 5 bases and J by 7 bases, with 13 bases of the junction left unmatched. The CDR3 DNA reads TGTGCCAGCAGCGGATGGACGGGACAGGACCGTAACACCATATATTTT. Residues: CASSGWTGQDRNTIYF.

The rearrangement joins TRBV14 to TRBJ2-3; D is unresolved. Germline V CDR1 and CDR2: SGHDN, FVKESK. This CDR3 region has 15 residues. Trimming shortened V by 1 base and J by 2 bases, and 10 bases separated the two germline ends. The DNA of the CDR3 is TGTGCCAGCAGCCAAGGGGCAGCCAACACAGATACGCAGTATTTT. It specifies CASSQGAANTDTQYF.